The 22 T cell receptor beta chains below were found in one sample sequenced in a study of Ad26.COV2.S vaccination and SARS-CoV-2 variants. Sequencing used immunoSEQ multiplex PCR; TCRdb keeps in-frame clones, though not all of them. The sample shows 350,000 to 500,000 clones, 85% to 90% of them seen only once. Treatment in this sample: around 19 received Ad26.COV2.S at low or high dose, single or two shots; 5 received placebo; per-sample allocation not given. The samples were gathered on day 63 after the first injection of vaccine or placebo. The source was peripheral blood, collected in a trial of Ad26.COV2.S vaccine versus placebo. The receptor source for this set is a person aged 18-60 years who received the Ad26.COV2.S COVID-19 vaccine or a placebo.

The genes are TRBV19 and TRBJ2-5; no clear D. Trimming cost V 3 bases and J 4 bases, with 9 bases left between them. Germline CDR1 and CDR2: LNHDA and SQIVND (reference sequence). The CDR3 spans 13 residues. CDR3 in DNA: TGTGCCAGTAGTATCGTGGCTAGAGAGACCCAGTACTTC. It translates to CASSIVARETQYF.

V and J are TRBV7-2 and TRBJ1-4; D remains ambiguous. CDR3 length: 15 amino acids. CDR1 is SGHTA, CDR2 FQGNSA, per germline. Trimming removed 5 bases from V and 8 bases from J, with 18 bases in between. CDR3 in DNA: TGTGCCAGCAGCCTCACGTCGGCAGTACAGGAAAAACTGTTTTTT. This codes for CASSLTSAVQEKLFF.

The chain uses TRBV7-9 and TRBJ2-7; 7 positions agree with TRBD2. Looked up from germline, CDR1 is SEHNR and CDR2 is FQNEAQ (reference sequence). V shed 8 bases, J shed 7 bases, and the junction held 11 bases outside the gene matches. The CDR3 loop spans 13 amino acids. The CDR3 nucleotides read TGTGCCAGCTACCAGGGCGACGGGGGGGAGCAGTACTTC. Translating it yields CASYQGDGGEQYF.

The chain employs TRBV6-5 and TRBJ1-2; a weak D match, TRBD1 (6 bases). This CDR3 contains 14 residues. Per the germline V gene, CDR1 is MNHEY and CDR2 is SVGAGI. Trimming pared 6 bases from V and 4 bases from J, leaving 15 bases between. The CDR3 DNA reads TGTGCCAGCAGACTTTTCGGGACATCCTATGGCTACACCTTC. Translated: CASRLFGTSYGYTF.

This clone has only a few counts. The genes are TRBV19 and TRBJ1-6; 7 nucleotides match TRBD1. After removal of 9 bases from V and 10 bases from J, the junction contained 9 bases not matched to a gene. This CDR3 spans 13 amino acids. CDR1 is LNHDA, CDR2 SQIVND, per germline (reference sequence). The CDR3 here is CASRDRDLSPLHF. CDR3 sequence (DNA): TGTGCCAGCCGCGACAGGGATCTGTCACCCCTCCACTTT.

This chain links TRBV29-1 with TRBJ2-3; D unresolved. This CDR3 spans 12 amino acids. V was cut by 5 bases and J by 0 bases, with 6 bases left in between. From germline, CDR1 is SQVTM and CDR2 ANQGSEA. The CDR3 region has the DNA TGCAGCGTTCAGACTAGCACAGATACGCAGTATTTT. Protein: CSVQTSTDTQYF.

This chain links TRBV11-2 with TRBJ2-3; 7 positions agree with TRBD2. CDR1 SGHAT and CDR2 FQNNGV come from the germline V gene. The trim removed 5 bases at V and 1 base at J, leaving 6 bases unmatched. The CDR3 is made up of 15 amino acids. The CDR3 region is CASSPRTRGTDTQYF. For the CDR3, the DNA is TGTGCCAGCAGCCCACGGACTAGAGGCACAGATACGCAGTATTTT.

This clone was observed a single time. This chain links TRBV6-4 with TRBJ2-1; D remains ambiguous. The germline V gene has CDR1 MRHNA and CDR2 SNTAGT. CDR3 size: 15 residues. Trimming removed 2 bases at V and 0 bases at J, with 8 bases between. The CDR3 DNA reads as TGTGCCAGCAGTGACGGTCCTTCCTCCTACAATGAGCAGTTCTTC. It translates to CASSDGPSSYNEQFF.

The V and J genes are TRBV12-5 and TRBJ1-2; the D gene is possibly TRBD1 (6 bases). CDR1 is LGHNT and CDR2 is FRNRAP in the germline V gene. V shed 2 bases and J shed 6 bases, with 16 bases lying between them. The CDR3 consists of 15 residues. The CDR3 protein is CASGLFTGSSDGYTF. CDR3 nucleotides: TGTGCTAGTGGTTTGTTCACAGGGTCGTCGGATGGCTACACCTTC.

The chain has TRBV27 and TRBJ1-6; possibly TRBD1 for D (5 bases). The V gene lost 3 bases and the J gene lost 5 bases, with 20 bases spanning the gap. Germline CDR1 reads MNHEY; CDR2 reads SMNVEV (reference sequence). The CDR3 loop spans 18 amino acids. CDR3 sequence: CASSFSLRGRVNNSPLHF. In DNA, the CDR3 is TGTGCCAGCAGTTTCTCGCTCCGGGGGAGGGTGAATAATTCACCCCTCCACTTT.

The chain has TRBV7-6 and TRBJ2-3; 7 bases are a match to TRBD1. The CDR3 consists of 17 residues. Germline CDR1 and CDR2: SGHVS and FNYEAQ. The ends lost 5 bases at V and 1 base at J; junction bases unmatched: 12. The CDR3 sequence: CASSPRQGSGGTDTQYF. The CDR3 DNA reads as TGTGCCAGCAGCCCACGACAGGGATCCGGGGGCACAGATACGCAGTATTTT.

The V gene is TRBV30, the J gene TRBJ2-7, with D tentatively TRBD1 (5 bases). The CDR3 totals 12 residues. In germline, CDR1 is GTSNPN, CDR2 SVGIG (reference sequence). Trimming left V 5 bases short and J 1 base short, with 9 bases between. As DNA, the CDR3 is TGTGCCTGGGACAGCCAATCCTACGAGCAGTACTTC. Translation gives CAWDSQSYEQYF.

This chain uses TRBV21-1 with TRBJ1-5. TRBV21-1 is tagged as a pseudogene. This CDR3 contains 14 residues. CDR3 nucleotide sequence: TGTGCCAGCAGCAACGCTGCTAGCAATCAGCCCCAGCATTTT. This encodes CASSNAASNQPQHF.

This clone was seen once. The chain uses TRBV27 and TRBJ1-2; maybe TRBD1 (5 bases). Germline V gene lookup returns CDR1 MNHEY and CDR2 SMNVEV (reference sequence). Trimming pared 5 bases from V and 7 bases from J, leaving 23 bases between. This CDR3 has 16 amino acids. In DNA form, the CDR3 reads TGTGCCAGCAGTGGGCTTGTGGGGGGGGTTTATAGTGGCTACACCTTC. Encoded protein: CASSGLVGGVYSGYTF.

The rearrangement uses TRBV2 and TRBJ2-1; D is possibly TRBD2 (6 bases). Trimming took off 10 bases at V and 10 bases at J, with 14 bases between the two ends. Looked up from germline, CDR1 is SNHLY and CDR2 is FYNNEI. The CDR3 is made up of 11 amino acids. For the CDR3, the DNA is TGTGCCACCGCGGGGCACAGGGAGCAGTTCTTC. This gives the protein CATAGHREQFF.

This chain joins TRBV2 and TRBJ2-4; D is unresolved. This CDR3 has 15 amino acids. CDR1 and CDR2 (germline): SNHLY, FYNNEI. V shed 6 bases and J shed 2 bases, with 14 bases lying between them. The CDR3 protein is CASRPIFGTKNIQYF. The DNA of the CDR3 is TGTGCCAGCAGGCCCATTTTCGGAACCAAAAACATTCAGTACTTC. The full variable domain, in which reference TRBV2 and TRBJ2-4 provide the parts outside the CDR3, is EPEVTQTPSHQVTQMGQEVILRCVPISNHLYFYWYRQILGQKVEFLVSFYNNEISEKSEIFDDQFSVERPDGSNFTLKIRSTKLEDSAMYFCASRPIFGTKNIQYFGAGTRLSVL.

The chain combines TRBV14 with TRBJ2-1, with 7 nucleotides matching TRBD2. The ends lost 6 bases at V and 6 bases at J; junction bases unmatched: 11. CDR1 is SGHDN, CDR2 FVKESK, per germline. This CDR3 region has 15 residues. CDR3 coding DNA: TGTGCCAGCAGTCGCACTGGGGGGGAAGGCAATGAGCAGTTCTTC. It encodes CASSRTGGEGNEQFF.

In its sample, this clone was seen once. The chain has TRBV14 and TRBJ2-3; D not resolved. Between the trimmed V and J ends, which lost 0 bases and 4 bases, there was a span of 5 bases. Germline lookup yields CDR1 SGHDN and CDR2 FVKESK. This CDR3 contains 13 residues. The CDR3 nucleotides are TGTGCCAGCAGCCAAGAATTCTCAGATACGCAGTATTTT. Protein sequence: CASSQEFSDTQYF.

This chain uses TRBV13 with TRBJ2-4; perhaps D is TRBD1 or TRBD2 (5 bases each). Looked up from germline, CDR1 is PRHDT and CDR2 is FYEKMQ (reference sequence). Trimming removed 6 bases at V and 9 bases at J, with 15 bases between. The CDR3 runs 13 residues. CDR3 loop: CASSEGTRGIQYF. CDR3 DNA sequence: TGTGCCAGCAGTGAGGGGACCCGCGGCATTCAGTACTTC.

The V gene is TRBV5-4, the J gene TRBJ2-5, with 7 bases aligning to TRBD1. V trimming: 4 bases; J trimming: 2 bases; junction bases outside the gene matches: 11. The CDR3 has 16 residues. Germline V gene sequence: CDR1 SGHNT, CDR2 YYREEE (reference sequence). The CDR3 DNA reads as TGTGCCAGCAGCCCTGACTTGGGACAGTCACAAGAGACCCAGTACTTC. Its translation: CASSPDLGQSQETQYF.

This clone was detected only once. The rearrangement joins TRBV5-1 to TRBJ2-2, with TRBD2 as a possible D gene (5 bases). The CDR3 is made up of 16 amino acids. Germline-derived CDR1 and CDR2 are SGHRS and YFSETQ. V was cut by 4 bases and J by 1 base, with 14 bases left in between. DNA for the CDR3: TGCGCCAGCAGCGGCACCGTTGCGGGGAACACCGGGGAGCTGTTTTTT. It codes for CASSGTVAGNTGELFF.

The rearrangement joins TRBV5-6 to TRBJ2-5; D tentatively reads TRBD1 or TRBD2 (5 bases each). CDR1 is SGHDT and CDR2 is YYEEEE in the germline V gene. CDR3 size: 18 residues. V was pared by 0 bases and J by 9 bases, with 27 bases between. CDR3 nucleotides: TGTGCCAGCAGCTTGGTCCGGGCAAGGGACCCACCCTCAAGGGCCCAGTACTTC. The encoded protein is CASSLVRARDPPSRAQYF.